Listed here is a single T cell receptor beta chain. Its antigen is unidentified. V lost 1 base and J lost 0; bases outside the gene matches: 8. This CDR3 has 18 residues. Germline loops: CDR1 MNHNS, CDR2 SASEGT. Libraries were prepared by immunoSEQ multiplex PCR; TCRdb keeps only in-frame clonotypes and omits some of them. The sample holds approximately 230,000 clones, roughly 87% seen once. The entry originates in a study of cytomegalovirus exposure and HLA in healthy donors. Study observations and caveats: Subsequent analysis of the approximately 120 validation repertoires found a tendency for first-cohort TCR clusters to co-occur.

Separate from the approximately 670-subject first cohort, the roughly 110-subject validation cohort was the one that the donors belonged to. The sequencing sample was made of PBMCs. The chain couples TRBV6-1 to TRBJ2-3, with 9 positions matching TRBD1. The sequence was collected from a man in his late teens or twenties in good health and CMV-seropositive. The CDR3 DNA follows: TGTGCCAGCAGTGAAGACCACTACAGGGGGCGCAGCACAGATACGCAGTATTTT. Protein product: CASSEDHYRGRSTDTQYF.